Listed below are T cell receptor beta chains from one sample, sequenced in a study of cytomegalovirus exposure and HLA in healthy donors. Sequencing used immunoSEQ multiplex PCR; TCRdb keeps in-frame clones, though not all of them. This sample carries approximately 150,000 clones, roughly 80% of them seen once, and the ten largest clones take approximately 1.2%. The sequencing input was PBMCs. The receptor source for this set is a man aged 30-40 years in good health and CMV-seronegative. The CDR3 runs from the conserved cysteine through the conserved F or W. The D gene is left open where the match is weak. Only part of the rows carry a size: once, few, many, or a class if the clone is expanded.

V gene: TRBV6-6; J gene: TRBJ2-1; clone size: -; D gene: -; CDR3 protein: CASSYSGLSGGNEQFF; CDR3 DNA: TGTGCCAGCAGTTACTCGGGACTTTCCGGGGGCAATGAGCAGTTCTTC
V gene: TRBV7-3; J gene: TRBJ2-7; clone size: -; D gene: -; CDR3 protein: CASSLGQTGEQYF; CDR3 DNA: TGTGCCAGCAGCTTAGGTCAAACGGGCGAGCAGTACTTC
V gene: TRBV18; J gene: TRBJ1-2; clone size: -; D gene: TRBD1; CDR3 protein: CASSLGQGGNGYTF; CDR3 DNA: TGTGCCAGCTCCCTGGGACAGGGGGGCAATGGCTACACCTTC
V gene: TRBV11-3; J gene: TRBJ2-6; clone size: few; D gene: -; CDR3 protein: CASQEGSGANVLTF; CDR3 DNA: TGTGCCAGCCAGGAGGGATCTGGGGCCAACGTCCTGACTTTC
V gene: TRBV11-2; J gene: TRBJ1-1; clone size: -; D gene: TRBD1; CDR3 protein: CASSGYRGNTEAFF; CDR3 DNA: TGTGCCAGCAGCGGCTACAGGGGAAACACTGAAGCTTTCTTT
V gene: TRBV9; J gene: TRBJ2-3; clone size: -; D gene: TRBD2; CDR3 protein: CASSKLLGLAGTDTQYF; CDR3 DNA: TGTGCCAGCAGCAAGCTGCTTGGACTAGCGGGAACAGATACGCAGTATTTT
V gene: TRBV5-1; J gene: TRBJ2-5; clone size: -; D gene: TRBD2; CDR3 protein: CASSTGLAGDQETQYF; CDR3 DNA: TGCGCCAGCAGCACGGGACTAGCGGGAGACCAAGAGACCCAGTACTTC
V gene: TRBV6-4; J gene: TRBJ2-4; clone size: -; D gene: TRBD2; CDR3 protein: CASPGLAGVWDIQYF; CDR3 DNA: TGTGCCAGCCCCGGACTAGCGGGGGTATGGGACATTCAGTACTTC
V gene: TRBV19; J gene: TRBJ2-3; clone size: -; D gene: TRBD1; CDR3 protein: CASSVLGQGSTDTQYF; CDR3 DNA: TGTGCCAGTAGTGTACTAGGACAGGGGAGCACAGATACGCAGTATTTT
V gene: TRBV7-8; J gene: TRBJ1-1; clone size: -; D gene: -; CDR3 protein: CASSLFSGGRLDTEAFF; CDR3 DNA: TGTGCCAGCAGCTTATTTTCCGGGGGGCGCTTGGACACTGAAGCTTTCTTT
V gene: TRBV11-2; J gene: TRBJ1-4; clone size: -; D gene: -; CDR3 protein: CASSLEGQGWEKLFF; CDR3 DNA: TGTGCCAGCAGCTTAGAGGGGCAGGGATGGGAAAAACTGTTTTTT
V gene: TRBV12-5; J gene: TRBJ1-2; clone size: -; D gene: TRBD1; CDR3 protein: CASARGQENYGYTF; CDR3 DNA: TGTGCTAGTGCCAGAGGACAGGAAAACTATGGCTACACCTTC
V gene: TRBV13; J gene: TRBJ2-1; clone size: -; D gene: TRBD2; CDR3 protein: CASSWRAGDNEQFF; CDR3 DNA: TGTGCCAGCAGCTGGCGAGCGGGGGACAATGAGCAGTTCTTC
V gene: TRBV6-1; J gene: TRBJ2-1; clone size: -; D gene: TRBD1; CDR3 protein: CASKDRGFNEQFF; CDR3 DNA: TGTGCCAGCAAGGACAGGGGTTTCAATGAGCAGTTCTTC
V gene: TRBV5-1; J gene: TRBJ1-5; clone size: -; D gene: -; CDR3 protein: CASSLEPARVGQGNQPQHF; CDR3 DNA: TGCGCCAGCAGCTTGGAACCCGCCAGGGTGGGGCAGGGCAATCAGCCCCAGCATTTT
V gene: TRBV19; J gene: TRBJ1-6; clone size: -; D gene: TRBD1; CDR3 protein: CASTDRQGANNSPLHF; CDR3 DNA: TGTGCCAGTACCGATCGACAGGGGGCGAATAATTCACCCCTCCACTTT
V gene: TRBV5-1; J gene: TRBJ2-7; clone size: -; D gene: -; CDR3 protein: CASSSLGYEQYF; CDR3 DNA: TGCGCCAGCAGCTCCCTAGGCTACGAGCAGTACTTC
V gene: TRBV7-9; J gene: TRBJ2-2; clone size: -; D gene: -; CDR3 protein: CASSPRAGLGELFF; CDR3 DNA: TGTGCCAGCAGCCCCCGGGCGGGGCTGGGGGAGCTGTTTTTT
V gene: TRBV10-3; J gene: TRBJ2-5; clone size: -; D gene: TRBD2; CDR3 protein: CAISAGTSGTYQETQYF; CDR3 DNA: TGTGCCATCAGTGCCGGGACTAGCGGGACGTACCAAGAGACCCAGTACTTC
V gene: TRBV28; J gene: TRBJ1-1; clone size: -; D gene: TRBD1; CDR3 protein: CASSLFTGGMNTEAFF; CDR3 DNA: TGTGCCAGCAGTTTATTCACAGGGGGAATGAACACTGAAGCTTTCTTT
V gene: TRBV2; J gene: TRBJ1-5; clone size: -; D gene: -; CDR3 protein: CASSAEQSNQPQHF; CDR3 DNA: TGTGCCAGCAGTGCCGAACAAAGCAATCAGCCCCAGCATTTT
V gene: TRBV7-8; J gene: TRBJ2-3; clone size: -; D gene: TRBD1; CDR3 protein: CASSRGQGADTQYF; CDR3 DNA: TGTGCCAGCAGCCGAGGACAGGGCGCAGATACGCAGTATTTT
V gene: TRBV4-1; J gene: TRBJ2-2; clone size: -; D gene: -; CDR3 protein: CASRGIGGTGELFF; CDR3 DNA: TGCGCCAGCAGGGGAATAGGAGGCACCGGGGAGCTGTTTTTT
V gene: TRBV7-8; J gene: TRBJ2-1; clone size: -; D gene: TRBD2; CDR3 protein: CASSLGASGYNEQFF; CDR3 DNA: TGTGCCAGCAGCTTAGGGGCTAGCGGCTACAATGAGCAGTTCTTC
V gene: TRBV6-1; J gene: TRBJ1-5; clone size: -; D gene: -; CDR3 protein: CTSRRTVGNQPQHF; CDR3 DNA: TGTACCAGCAGAAGGACAGTGGGCAATCAGCCCCAGCATTTT
V gene: TRBV21-1; J gene: TRBJ1-2; clone size: -; D gene: -; CDR3 protein: CASSKGRGRIYGYTF; CDR3 DNA: TGTGCCAGCAGCAAAGGGCGGGGGCGCATCTATGGCTACACCTTC